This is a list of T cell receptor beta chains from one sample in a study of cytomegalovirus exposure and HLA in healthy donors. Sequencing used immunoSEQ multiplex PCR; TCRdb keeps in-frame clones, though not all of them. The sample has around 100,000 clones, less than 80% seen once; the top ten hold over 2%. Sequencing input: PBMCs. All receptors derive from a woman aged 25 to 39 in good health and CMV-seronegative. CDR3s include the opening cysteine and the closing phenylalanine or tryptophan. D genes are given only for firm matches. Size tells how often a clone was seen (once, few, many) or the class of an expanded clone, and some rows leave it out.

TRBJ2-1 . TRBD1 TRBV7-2 CASSLTGFEQFF TGTGCCAGCAGCCTGACAGGGTTTGAGCAGTTCTTC
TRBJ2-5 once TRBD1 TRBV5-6 CASRAQGKKETQYF TGTGCCAGCAGAGCACAGGGGAAAAAAGAGACCCAGTACTTC
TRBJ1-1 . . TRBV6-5 CASSYGQGRLNTEAFF TGTGCCAGCAGTTACGGACAAGGGCGGCTGAACACTGAAGCTTTCTTT
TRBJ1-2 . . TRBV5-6 CASSLGTEESYTF TGTGCCAGCAGCTTGGGTACTGAGGAGAGCTACACCTTC
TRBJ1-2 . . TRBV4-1 CASSQDPAGNYGYTF TGCGCCAGCAGCCAAGACCCGGCAGGGAACTATGGCTACACCTTC
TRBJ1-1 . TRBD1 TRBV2 CASSVAGGTEAFF TGTGCCAGCAGTGTCGCAGGGGGCACTGAAGCTTTCTTT
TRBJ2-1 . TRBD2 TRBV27 CASSLLGTSIYNEQFF TGTGCCAGCAGTTTATTAGGGACTAGCATCTACAATGAGCAGTTCTTC
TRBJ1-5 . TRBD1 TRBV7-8 CASSVDRANQPQHF TGTGCCAGCAGCGTTGACAGGGCCAATCAGCCCCAGCATTTT
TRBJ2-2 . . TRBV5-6 CASSSPITGYTGELFF TGTGCCAGCAGCTCACCTATAACAGGGTACACCGGGGAGCTGTTTTTT
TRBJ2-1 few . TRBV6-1 CASSDFGQSSYNEQFF TGTGCCAGCAGTGATTTTGGACAGAGCTCCTACAATGAGCAGTTCTTC
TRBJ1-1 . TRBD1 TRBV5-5 CASSLLAGTGGEAFF TGTGCCAGCAGCTTGTTGGCCGGGACAGGCGGTGAAGCTTTCTTT
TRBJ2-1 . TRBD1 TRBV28 CASSSSGGRQFF TGTGCCAGCAGTTCTTCAGGGGGACGGCAGTTCTTC
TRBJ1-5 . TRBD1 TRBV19 CATGDRDYQPQHF TGTGCCACCGGGGACAGGGATTATCAGCCCCAGCATTTT
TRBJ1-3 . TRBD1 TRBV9 CASSGGTVLASGNTIYF TGTGCCAGCAGCGGCGGGACAGTCCTGGCCTCTGGAAACACCATATATTTT
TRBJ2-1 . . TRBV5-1 CASSLVAEAYNEQFF TGCGCCAGCAGCTTGGTAGCGGAAGCCTACAATGAGCAGTTCTTC
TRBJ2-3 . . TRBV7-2 CASSLSAVSTDTQYF TGTGCCAGCAGCTTATCGGCGGTTAGCACAGATACGCAGTATTTT
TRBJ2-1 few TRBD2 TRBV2 CASSEETSTHNEQFF TGTGCCAGCAGTGAGGAGACTAGCACCCACAATGAGCAGTTCTTC
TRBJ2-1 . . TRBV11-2 CASSLDRGGEQFF TGTGCCAGCAGCTTAGATAGGGGGGGTGAGCAGTTCTTC
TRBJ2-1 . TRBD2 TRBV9 CASSATSGAYNEQFF TGTGCCAGCAGCGCCACTAGCGGAGCCTACAATGAGCAGTTCTTC
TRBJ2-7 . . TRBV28 CASSISGFIYEQYF TGTGCCAGCAGTATTAGCGGCTTTATCTACGAGCAGTACTTC
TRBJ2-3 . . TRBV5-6 CASSLQGRSTDTQYF TGTGCCAGCAGCCTACAGGGTCGTAGCACAGATACGCAGTATTTT
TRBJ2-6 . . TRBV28 CASSFFTDSGANVLTF TGTGCCAGCAGTTTTTTTACAGACTCTGGGGCCAACGTCCTGACTTTC
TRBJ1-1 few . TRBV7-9 CASSLAARTEAFF TGTGCCAGCAGCTTAGCAGCTCGTACTGAAGCTTTCTTT
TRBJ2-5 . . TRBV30 CAWSVTVRGETQYF TGTGCCTGGAGTGTGACGGTTCGGGGGGAGACCCAGTACTTC
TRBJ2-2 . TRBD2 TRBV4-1 CASSLTSEITGELFF TGCGCCAGCAGCCTGACTAGCGAGATCACCGGGGAGCTGTTTTTT
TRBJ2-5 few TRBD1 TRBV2 CASARTGGFQETQYF TGTGCCAGCGCGCGGACAGGGGGCTTTCAAGAGACCCAGTACTTC
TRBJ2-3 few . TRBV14 CASSQFTASTDTQYF TGTGCCAGCAGCCAATTCACAGCTAGCACAGATACGCAGTATTTT
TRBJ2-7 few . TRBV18 CASSPASAIYEQYF TGTGCCAGCTCACCTGCTAGCGCCATCTACGAGCAGTACTTC
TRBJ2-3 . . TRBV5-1 CASSFQGSADTQYF TGCGCCAGCAGCTTCCAGGGGTCCGCAGATACGCAGTATTTT
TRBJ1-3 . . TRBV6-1 CASSDRDRNTIYF TGTGCCAGCAGTGACCGGGACAGAAACACCATATATTTT
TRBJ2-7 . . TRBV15 CATSRDRGHEQYF TGTGCCACCAGCAGAGACAGGGGCCACGAGCAGTACTTC
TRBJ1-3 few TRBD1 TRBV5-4 CASSSRDRSSSGNTIYF TGTGCCAGCAGCTCCCGGGACAGGTCTTCCTCTGGAAACACCATATATTTT
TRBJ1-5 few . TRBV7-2 CASSSRDMQPQHF TGTGCCAGCAGCTCACGCGATATGCAGCCCCAGCATTTT
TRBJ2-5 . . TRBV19 CASRTRGERGTQYF TGTGCCAGTAGGACCCGTGGGGAGAGAGGGACCCAGTACTTC
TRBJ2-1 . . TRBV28 CASSLGGLVVNEQFF TGTGCCAGCAGTTTAGGCGGTCTAGTGGTCAATGAGCAGTTCTTC
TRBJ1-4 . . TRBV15 CATSNVIQGGFEKLFF TGTGCCACCAGCAACGTCATACAGGGAGGGTTTGAAAAACTGTTTTTT